The 22 T cell receptor beta chains in this list originate from one sample, sequenced in a study of shared clonotypes between healthy human individuals. The method was immunoSEQ multiplex PCR; TCRdb's version includes in-frame clones alone and lacks a portion of them. This sample has about 1 million clones; approximately 76% occur once, and the top ten carry 1.2% to 1.5%. The material sequenced was memory CD4+ T cells sorted from blood. Subset noted: CD45RA-negative fraction. The receptors here all came from a man in his late teens or twenties in good health.

A remark on this clone: It differs at one base from a far larger clone, so likely a read error. V gene TRBV7-2 combines with J gene TRBJ2-5, with 15 positions matching TRBD2. V gave up 5 bases and J gave up 3 bases; unmatched junction bases: 1. CDR1 and CDR2 from the germline V gene are SGHTA and FQGNSA. This CDR3 spans 15 amino acids. The CDR3 is CASSRTSGREETQYF. CDR3 nucleotides: TGTGCCAGCAGCAGGACTAGCGGGAGGGAAGAGACCCAGTACTTC.

The chain carries TRBV11-2 and TRBJ1-3; 8 nucleotides agree with TRBD1. CDR3 length equals 15 residues. V lost 5 bases, J lost 4 bases, and 7 bases stayed unmatched. The V gene's germline CDR1 is SGHAT and CDR2 FQNNGV. CDR3 in DNA: TGTGCCAGCAGCCATGGACAGGGCGGGGGAAACACCATATATTTT. Encoded protein: CASSHGQGGGNTIYF.

The chain couples TRBV27 to TRBJ1-6; 10 positions match TRBD1. Germline CDR1 is MNHEY and CDR2 is SMNVEV (reference sequence). The CDR3 loop spans 18 amino acids. With V trimmed by 1 base and J by 10 bases, 13 bases remained unmatched. This CDR3 is CASSLFYGGDRGPSPLHF. The CDR3 DNA sequence: TGTGCCAGCAGTTTATTCTACGGGGGGGACAGGGGTCCATCACCCCTCCACTTT.

The table lists this clone with a few counts. J is TRBJ1-4 and V is TRBV5-1, with D hard to call. Germline-derived CDR1 and CDR2 are SGHRS and YFSETQ. Trimming removed 4 bases at V and 5 bases at J, with 15 bases between. The CDR3 contains 15 residues. In nucleotides, the CDR3 is TGCGCCAGCAGCCCCGACGACGTACTCAATGAAAAACTGTTTTTT. It encodes CASSPDDVLNEKLFF.

Remarks on this clone: A read error likely explains this, since a far larger clone differs by one base. This chain links TRBV14 with TRBJ2-7, with D hard to call. Trimming pared 4 bases from V and 2 bases from J, leaving 3 bases between. CDR3 length: 11 residues. The V gene's germline CDR1 is SGHDN and CDR2 FVKESK. The CDR3 here is CASSPTYEQYF. CDR3 DNA sequence: TGTGCCAGCAGCCCAACCTACGAGCAGTACTTC.

This clone appeared once. This chain connects TRBV5-4 to TRBJ2-7, with a weak D call TRBD2 (6 bases). Trimming pared 1 base from V and 7 bases from J, leaving 12 bases between. The CDR3 totals 13 residues. Germline CDR1 and CDR2: SGHNT and YYREEE (reference sequence). In DNA form, the CDR3 reads TGTGCCAGCAGCTTGCTGCTGGAGGGTGAGCAGTACTTC. As protein: CASSLLLEGEQYF.

This clone was seen at least ten times. This chain uses TRBV27 with TRBJ2-7; 10 bases agree with TRBD1. CDR3 length equals 18 residues. Trimming at V came to 4 bases and at J to 0 bases, leaving 12 bases not matched to a gene. Germline lookup yields CDR1 MNHEY and CDR2 SMNVEV (reference sequence). This CDR3 is CASSYSYPGQGISYEQYF. In DNA, the CDR3 is TGTGCCAGCAGTTACAGTTACCCGGGACAGGGGATCTCCTACGAGCAGTACTTC.

The V and J genes are TRBV4-1 and TRBJ2-2; 13 positions agree with TRBD2. Germline CDR1 is MGHRA and CDR2 is YSYEKL. The CDR3 has 16 residues. Trimming removed 4 bases from V and 6 bases from J; junction bases left unmatched: 5. DNA for the CDR3: TGCGCCAGCAGCCGTACTAGCGGGAGGGCCCCCGGGGAGCTGTTTTTT. It specifies CASSRTSGRAPGELFF.

This clone was counted only a few times. The rearrangement joins TRBV9 to TRBJ2-1; unclear D gene. Germline lookup yields CDR1 SGDLS and CDR2 YYNGEE. This CDR3 region has 15 residues. V was cut by 0 bases and J by 0 bases, with 7 bases left in between. The CDR3 DNA reads as TGTGCCAGCAGCGTAGGGTATTTCTCCTACAATGAGCAGTTCTTC. As protein: CASSVGYFSYNEQFF.

Worth noting for this clone: Different DNA sequences within this sample yield the same CDR3. The CDR3 DNA sequence: TGTGCCAGTAGTACGCAGGGGGCCGATAATTCACCCCTCCACTTT. It codes for CASSTQGADNSPLHF. The rearrangement uses TRBV19 and TRBJ1-6, with 8 bases aligning to TRBD1. The CDR3 totals 15 residues. J was trimmed by 5 bases and V by 4 bases; bases with no gene match: 4. Germline assignment: CDR1 LNHDA and CDR2 SQIVND (reference sequence). The variable domain in full, with the rest retrieved from reference TRBV19 and TRBJ1-6, is DGGITQSPKYLFRKEGQNVTLSCEQNLNHDAMYWYRQDPGQGLRLIYYSQIVNDFQKGDIAEGYSVSREKKESFPLTVTSAQKNPTAFYLCASSTQGADNSPLHFGNGTRLTVT.

The genes are TRBV10-3 and TRBJ2-7; 9 positions agree with TRBD2. With 6 bases clipped from V and 4 bases from J, the junction kept 7 bases outside the gene matches. Per the germline V gene, CDR1 is ENHRY and CDR2 is SYGVKD. The CDR3 runs 14 residues. The CDR3 here is CAISPGLAVYEQYF. The CDR3 bases are TGTGCCATCAGCCCGGGACTAGCAGTTTACGAGCAGTACTTC.

Comment on this clone: Other DNA sequences in the same sample also yield this CDR3. The CDR3 coding sequence is TGCGCCAGCAGCTTGGGTGGGGACAGCAATCAGCCCCAGCATTTT. This sequence encodes CASSLGGDSNQPQHF. The J gene is TRBJ1-5, the V gene TRBV5-1; D perhaps matches TRBD1 (5 bases). The V gene's germline CDR1 is SGHRS and CDR2 YFSETQ. The V gene lost 0 bases and the J gene lost 1 base, with 8 bases spanning the gap. The CDR3 totals 15 residues.

The J gene is TRBJ1-6, the V gene TRBV30; the D is unclear. Trimming pared 0 bases from V and 6 bases from J, leaving 9 bases between. Germline V CDR1 and CDR2: GTSNPN, SVGIG (reference sequence). CDR3 length: 14 amino acids. The DNA for the CDR3 is TGTGCCTGGAGTGTATCCATGGGTAATTCACCCCTCCACTTT. Translated: CAWSVSMGNSPLHF.

This clone was recorded a few times. The rearrangement uses TRBV27 and TRBJ1-4, with TRBD1 matching 8 bases. CDR3 length equals 13 residues. V was clipped by 5 bases and J by 5 bases; unmatched bases: 1. Germline V CDR1 and CDR2: MNHEY, SMNVEV (reference sequence). The CDR3 is CASSRQGNEKLFF. The CDR3 DNA sequence: TGTGCCAGCAGTCGACAGGGGAATGAAAAACTGTTTTTT.

This chain connects TRBV10-2 to TRBJ1-4; weak D call: TRBD1 (6 bases). Germline V CDR1 and CDR2: WSHSY, SAAADI. V dropped 4 bases and J dropped 7 bases, with 19 bases sitting between them. The CDR3 has 16 amino acids. The CDR3 is CASSGTASRSGEKLFF. In DNA form, the CDR3 reads TGCGCCAGCAGTGGGACAGCGTCCCGAAGTGGTGAAAAACTGTTTTTT.

The chain couples TRBV30 to TRBJ1-2; TRBD1 is a possible D gene (5 bases). Trimming shortened V by 2 bases and J by 5 bases, and 9 bases separated the two germline ends. This CDR3 region has 12 residues. Germline V lookup: CDR1 GTSNPN, CDR2 SVGIG (reference sequence). The CDR3 region is CAWSKEGYGYTF. The CDR3 DNA is TGTGCCTGGAGTAAGGAGGGGTATGGCTACACCTTC.

This clone was counted a few times. This sequence joins TRBV7-9 and TRBJ2-7; TRBD2 agrees at 8 bases. Trimming cost V 6 bases and J 0 bases; bases outside gene matches: 7. Per germline, CDR1 SEHNR and CDR2 FQNEAQ (reference sequence). This CDR3 spans 15 amino acids. CDR3 in DNA: TGTGCCAGCAGTTCGACCGGGACTAGCTCCTACGAGCAGTACTTC. Protein: CASSSTGTSSYEQYF.

This clone was found once. For the CDR3, the DNA is TGTGCCAGCAGTGAAAATGGGAACGAAGGGGCGGGAGAGACCCAGTACTTC. Its translation: CASSENGNEGAGETQYF. The V call is TRBV2, the J call TRBJ2-5, with D perhaps TRBD1 or TRBD2 (5 bases each). V gave up 2 bases and J gave up 4 bases, with 20 bases separating them. In germline, CDR1 is SNHLY, CDR2 FYNNEI. The CDR3 runs to 17 residues.

This CDR3 is CASRGAGGPTGELFF. The CDR3 DNA reads TGTGCCAGCAGGGGAGCGGGGGGGCCCACCGGGGAGCTGTTTTTT. The chain is built from TRBV2 and TRBJ2-2; 10 bases fit TRBD2. CDR1 SNHLY and CDR2 FYNNEI come from the germline V gene. V dropped 6 bases and J dropped 4; count of bases not matched to a gene: 5. The CDR3 totals 15 residues.

V is TRBV7-2 and J is TRBJ2-1; possibly TRBD2 for D (7 bases). The V end was cut by 0 bases, the J end by 0 bases, with 12 bases between. There are 17 residues in the CDR3. Germline V gene lookup returns CDR1 SGHTA and CDR2 FQGNSA. The DNA of the CDR3 is TGTGCCAGCAGCTTAGCCATGGCGGGGGCCTCCTACAATGAGCAGTTCTTC. Amino acid sequence: CASSLAMAGASYNEQFF.

This chain connects TRBV7-9 to TRBJ2-3; TRBD1 or TRBD2 may be the D gene (5 bases each). Germline lookup yields CDR1 SEHNR and CDR2 FQNEAQ (reference sequence). V lost 1 base, J lost 1 base, and 9 bases lay in between. This CDR3 is 15 amino acids long. CDR3: CASSLGGIGTDTQYF. The CDR3 DNA sequence: TGTGCCAGCAGCTTAGGGGGGATTGGCACAGATACGCAGTATTTT. The variable domain in full, completed from reference TRBV7-9 and TRBJ2-3, reads DTGVSQNPRHKITKRGQNVTFRCDPISEHNRLYWYRQTLGQGPEFLTYFQNEAQLEKSRLLSDRFSAERPKGSFSTLEIQRTEQGDSAMYLCASSLGGIGTDTQYFGPGTRLTVL.

This sequence joins TRBV28 and TRBJ2-7; 7 bases match TRBD1. Trimming removed 4 bases from V and 1 base from J; junction bases left unmatched: 7. The CDR3 extends over 15 amino acids. Per germline, CDR1 MDHEN and CDR2 SYDVKM. The CDR3 sequence is CASSSSGQLSYEQYF. CDR3 nucleotides: TGTGCCAGCAGTTCATCGGGACAGCTGTCCTACGAGCAGTACTTC.